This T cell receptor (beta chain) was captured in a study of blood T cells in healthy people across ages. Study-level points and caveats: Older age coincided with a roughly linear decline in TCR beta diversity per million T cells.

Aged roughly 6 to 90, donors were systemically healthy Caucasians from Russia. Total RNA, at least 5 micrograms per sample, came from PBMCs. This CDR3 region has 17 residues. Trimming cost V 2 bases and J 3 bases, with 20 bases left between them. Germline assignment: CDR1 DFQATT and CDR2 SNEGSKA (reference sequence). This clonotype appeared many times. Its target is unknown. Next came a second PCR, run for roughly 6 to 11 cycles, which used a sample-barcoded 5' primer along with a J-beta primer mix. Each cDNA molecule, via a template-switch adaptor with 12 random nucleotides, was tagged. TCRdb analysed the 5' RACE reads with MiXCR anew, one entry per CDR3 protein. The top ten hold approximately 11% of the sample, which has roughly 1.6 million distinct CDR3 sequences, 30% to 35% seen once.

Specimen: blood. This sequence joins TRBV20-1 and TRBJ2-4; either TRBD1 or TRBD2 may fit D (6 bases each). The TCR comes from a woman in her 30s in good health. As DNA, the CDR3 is TGCAGTGCTAGACCCCCCGAAGGGGGAGCGGGCAAAAACATTCAGTACTTC. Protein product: CSARPPEGGAGKNIQYF.